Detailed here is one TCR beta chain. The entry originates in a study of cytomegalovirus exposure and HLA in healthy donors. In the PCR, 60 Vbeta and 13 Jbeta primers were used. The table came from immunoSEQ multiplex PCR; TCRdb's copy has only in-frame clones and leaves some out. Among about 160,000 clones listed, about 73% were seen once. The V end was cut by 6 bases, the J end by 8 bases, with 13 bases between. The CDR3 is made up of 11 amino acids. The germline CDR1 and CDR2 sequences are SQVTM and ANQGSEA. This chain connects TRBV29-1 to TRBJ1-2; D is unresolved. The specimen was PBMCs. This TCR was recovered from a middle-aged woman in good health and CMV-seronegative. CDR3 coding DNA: TGCAGCGTGCCCCTGACTGCAGGCTACACCTTC. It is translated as CSVPLTAGYTF.